The 22 T cell receptor beta chains below all came from one sample that was sequenced in a study of blood T cell repertoires in COVID-19 (TCRdb year 2020). The library was generated by the immunoSEQ multiplex PCR assay. TCRdb's version of the immuneACCESS table is confined to in-frame rearrangements and falls short of the full clone set. An unresolved V gene accounts for under half of the shortfall where checked; the remainder is of unknown origin. This sample lists tens of thousands of clones; about 90% were detected once. Less than 20% of the sample is held by the ten biggest clonotypes. Sample: peripheral blood. Receptors originate from a human donor with active COVID-19. The donor label of this sample is uncertain.

J is TRBJ2-2 and V is TRBV4-2, with 13 nucleotides matching TRBD2. The CDR3 consists of 17 residues. V lost 2 bases, J lost 4 bases, and 4 bases stayed unmatched. CDR1 and CDR2 from the germline V gene are LGHNA and YNFKEQ. This chain's CDR3 is CASSQRTSGGVTGELFF. In nucleotides, the CDR3 is TGTGCCAGCAGCCAAAGGACTAGCGGGGGAGTCACCGGGGAGCTGTTTTTT.

The chain is built from TRBV2 and TRBJ1-2, with a weak D call TRBD1 (6 bases). This CDR3 region has 13 residues. The V gene's germline CDR1 is SNHLY and CDR2 FYNNEI. V dropped 6 bases and J dropped 13 bases, with 21 bases sitting between them. The CDR3 loop reads CASRRGAGDKGTF. The CDR3 DNA reads as TGTGCCAGCAGGAGAGGGGCCGGGGACAAGGGCACCTTC. The full variable domain, completed using reference TRBV2 and TRBJ1-2, is EPEVTQTPSHQVTQMGQEVILRCVPISNHLYFYWYRQILGQKVEFLVSFYNNEISEKSEIFDDQFSVERPDGSNFTLKIRSTKLEDSAMYFCASRRGAGDKGTFGSGTRLTVV.

The V call is TRBV2, the J call TRBJ2-5; 10 nucleotides align to TRBD2. V shed 8 bases and J 7 bases; nucleotides not matched to a gene: 10. There are 14 residues in the CDR3. Looked up from germline, CDR1 is SNHLY and CDR2 is FYNNEI. The CDR3 coding sequence is TGTGCCAGCCTCCCCGGGGCTAGCGGGGGGACCCAGTACTTC. It is translated as CASLPGASGGTQYF.

The chain couples TRBV19 to TRBJ1-2; no reliable D call. This CDR3 is 15 amino acids long. V lost 0 bases and J 6 bases, leaving 14 bases between the germline ends. The germline CDR1 and CDR2 sequences are LNHDA and SQIVND (reference sequence). Written as DNA, the CDR3 is TGTGCCAGTAGTATAGATCCGAGGGAAACTCATGGCTACACCTTC. Amino acid sequence: CASSIDPRETHGYTF.

This chain links TRBV13 with TRBJ1-4, with D perhaps TRBD1 (6 bases). Germline CDR1 is PRHDT and CDR2 is FYEKMQ (reference sequence). This CDR3 region has 19 residues. V was trimmed by 0 bases and J by 0 bases, leaving 17 bases between them. The CDR3 reads CASSLGSLGGYATNEKLFF. CDR3 nucleotides: TGTGCCAGCAGCTTAGGGTCCCTAGGGGGTTATGCAACTAATGAAAAACTGTTTTTT. The full variable domain, rest sourced from reference TRBV13 and TRBJ1-4, is AAGVIQSPRHLIKEKRETATLKCYPIPRHDTVYWYQQGPGQDPQFLISFYEKMQSDKGSIPDRFSAQQFSDYHSELNMSSLELGDSALYFCASSLGSLGGYATNEKLFFGSGTQLSVL.

This clone was detected only a few times. The chain joins TRBV7-2 to TRBJ1-2; no reliable D call. The CDR3 extends over 16 amino acids. Germline CDR1 and CDR2: SGHTA and FQGNSA. V was shortened by 1 base and J by 3 bases, with 15 bases between the two germline ends. CDR3 DNA: TGTGCCAGCAGCTTAGTTTATATGGCGGGAGACTATGGCTACACCTTC. Its protein product is CASSLVYMAGDYGYTF.

The chain is built from TRBV6-5 and TRBJ1-2; unclear D gene. There are 12 residues in the CDR3. Germline loops: CDR1 MNHEY, CDR2 SVGAGI. V dropped 4 bases and J dropped 5 bases, with 8 bases sitting between them. CDR3 protein: CASSSTTYGYTF. The CDR3 bases are TGTGCCAGCAGTTCGACGACTTATGGCTACACCTTC.

The chain employs TRBV19 and TRBJ1-1, with 7 bases lining up with TRBD1. V gave up 2 bases and J gave up 2 bases; unmatched junction bases: 5. Germline CDR1 is LNHDA and CDR2 is SQIVND (reference sequence). There are 15 residues in the CDR3. The CDR3 protein is CASSIRGPRNTEAFF. CDR3 DNA sequence: TGTGCCAGTAGTATAAGGGGGCCGCGAAACACTGAAGCTTTCTTT.

The rearrangement links TRBV6-5 to TRBJ1-2; TRBD1 is a possible D gene (6 bases). The germline CDR1 and CDR2 sequences are MNHEY and SVGAGI. With 4 bases removed from V and 7 bases from J, the gap between germline ends came to 13 bases. This CDR3 is built from 13 residues. The CDR3 sequence is CASSSQGDSGYTF. Written as DNA, the CDR3 is TGTGCCAGCAGTTCACAGGGTGACAGTGGCTACACCTTC.

The gene calls are TRBV27 and TRBJ1-1; 10 bases match TRBD1. The V gene's germline CDR1 is MNHEY and CDR2 SMNVEV (reference sequence). The V and J ends lost 6 bases and 11 bases, in that order; junction bases with no gene match: 3. This CDR3 comprises 11 residues. CDR3 sequence reads: CASSSGQGAFF. CDR3 sequence (DNA): TGTGCCAGCAGCTCGGGACAGGGGGCTTTCTTT.

The chain couples TRBV10-1 to TRBJ1-2, with TRBD1 matching over 9 bases. The CDR3 contains 14 residues. Trimming took 0 bases from V and 8 from J; bases not matched to a gene: 4. Germline assignment: CDR1 WNHNN and CDR2 SYGVQD (reference sequence). The CDR3, as DNA: TGCGCCAGCAGTGAGTCTCGGACAGGGGACGGCTACACCTTC. Protein: CASSESRTGDGYTF.

The chain is built from TRBV4-2 and TRBJ1-6; 10 bases agree with TRBD1. The ends lost 8 bases at V and 7 bases at J; junction bases unmatched: 8. Germline V gene sequence: CDR1 LGHNA, CDR2 YNFKEQ. The CDR3 length is 15 residues. CDR3 in DNA: TGTGCCAGCGCCTTGTCGGGACAGGGGAATTCACCCCTCCACTTT. Protein: CASALSGQGNSPLHF.

The rearrangement uses TRBV5-6 and TRBJ2-1; 7 nucleotides match TRBD2. CDR3 size: 15 residues. Germline V lookup: CDR1 SGHDT, CDR2 YYEEEE. V lost 6 bases to trimming and J lost 3 bases; unmatched junction nucleotides: 9. In DNA, the CDR3 is TGTGCCAGCACCCTCCGGGGGAGGGACTACAATGAGCAGTTCTTC. Encoded protein: CASTLRGRDYNEQFF.

The chain carries TRBV18 and TRBJ1-2; TRBD1 matches 7 bases. From germline, CDR1 is KGHSH and CDR2 LQKENI. V dropped 4 bases and J dropped 6; count of bases not matched to a gene: 8. CDR3 size: 14 residues. CDR3 protein: CASSLETGVDGYTF. The CDR3 DNA sequence: TGTGCCAGCTCACTTGAAACAGGGGTGGATGGCTACACCTTC.

V and J are TRBV6-5 and TRBJ2-1; D may be TRBD1 (6 bases). The germline V gene encodes CDR1 MNHEY and CDR2 SVGAGI. With 6 bases removed from V and 5 bases from J, the gap between germline ends came to 14 bases. The CDR3 is 14 amino acids. This CDR3 reads CASSRDTGNNEQFF. CDR3 DNA sequence: TGTGCCAGCAGCCGGGACACCGGAAACAATGAGCAGTTCTTC.

The chain has TRBV4-3 and TRBJ2-3, with TRBD2 identical over 9 bases. V was pared by 0 bases and J by 0 bases, with 16 bases of the junction left unmatched. Germline CDR1 LGHNA, CDR2 YSLEER. CDR3 size: 21 residues. The CDR3 DNA sequence: TGCGCCAGCAGCCAAGATGCGGCGGGGGGGCTTGTACGCTCTAGCACAGATACGCAGTATTTT. This sequence encodes CASSQDAAGGLVRSSTDTQYF.

The chain employs TRBV7-9 and TRBJ1-2; 7 bases line up with TRBD1. CDR1 is SEHNR and CDR2 is FQNEAQ in the germline V gene (reference sequence). The V segment lost 11 bases and the J segment 7 bases; nucleotides outside the gene matches: 13. The CDR3 totals 13 residues. CDR3 amino acids: CAVEGARVSGYTF. CDR3 coding DNA: TGTGCCGTAGAGGGGGCGAGAGTATCTGGCTACACCTTC.

The chain uses TRBV28 and TRBJ1-2; D not certain. CDR1 MDHEN and CDR2 SYDVKM come from the germline V gene. This CDR3 has 14 amino acids. The V end lost 2 bases, the J end lost 0 bases, and 7 bases lay between the germline ends. The CDR3 DNA sequence: TGTGCCAGCAGTTTAGGACTCACTAACTATGGCTACACCTTC. This translates into CASSLGLTNYGYTF.

The chain couples TRBV3-1 (or the pseudogene TRBV3-2) to TRBJ1-2; 7 bases fit TRBD1. This CDR3 is 14 amino acids long. The germline CDR1 and CDR2 sequences are LGHDT and YNNKEL (reference sequence). The V and J ends lost 6 bases and 4 bases, in that order; junction bases with no gene match: 8. The CDR3, as DNA: TGTGCCAGCAGACCCGACAGGGCCCCCTATGGCTACACCTTC. Translating gives CASRPDRAPYGYTF.

This chain joins TRBV2 and TRBJ1-4, with D maybe TRBD1 (5 bases). From germline, CDR1 is SNHLY and CDR2 FYNNEI. The length of the CDR3 is 14 residues. Deletions cut 3 bases from V and 5 bases from J, with 10 bases between. The CDR3, as DNA: TGTGCCAGCAGTGAGGGGGGGGGAAATGAAAAACTGTTTTTT. Its protein product is CASSEGGGNEKLFF. The whole variable domain, filled in from reference TRBV2 and TRBJ1-4, reads EPEVTQTPSHQVTQMGQEVILRCVPISNHLYFYWYRQILGQKVEFLVSFYNNEISEKSEIFDDQFSVERPDGSNFTLKIRSTKLEDSAMYFCASSEGGGNEKLFFGSGTQLSVL.

The chain uses TRBV19 and TRBJ2-7, with a tentative D call TRBD2 (6 bases). The CDR3 has 13 amino acids. Between the trimmed V and J ends, which lost 3 bases and 6 bases, there was a span of 12 bases. Germline V gives CDR1 LNHDA, CDR2 SQIVND (reference sequence). The CDR3 here is CASSMVSGGEQYF. CDR3 sequence (DNA): TGTGCCAGTAGTATGGTTAGCGGAGGCGAGCAGTACTTC.

In the case of this clone: One end of the junction fails to match germline, which may point to a read error. The J gene is TRBJ1-6, the V gene TRBV7-8; no reliable D call. Germline assignment: CDR1 SGHVS and CDR2 FQNEAQ. The CDR3 covers 15 residues. The CDR3 loop is CASSLRAIYSSPLHF. CDR3 coding DNA: TGTGCCAGCAGCTTGAGGGCAATCTATAGTTCACCCCTCCACTTT.